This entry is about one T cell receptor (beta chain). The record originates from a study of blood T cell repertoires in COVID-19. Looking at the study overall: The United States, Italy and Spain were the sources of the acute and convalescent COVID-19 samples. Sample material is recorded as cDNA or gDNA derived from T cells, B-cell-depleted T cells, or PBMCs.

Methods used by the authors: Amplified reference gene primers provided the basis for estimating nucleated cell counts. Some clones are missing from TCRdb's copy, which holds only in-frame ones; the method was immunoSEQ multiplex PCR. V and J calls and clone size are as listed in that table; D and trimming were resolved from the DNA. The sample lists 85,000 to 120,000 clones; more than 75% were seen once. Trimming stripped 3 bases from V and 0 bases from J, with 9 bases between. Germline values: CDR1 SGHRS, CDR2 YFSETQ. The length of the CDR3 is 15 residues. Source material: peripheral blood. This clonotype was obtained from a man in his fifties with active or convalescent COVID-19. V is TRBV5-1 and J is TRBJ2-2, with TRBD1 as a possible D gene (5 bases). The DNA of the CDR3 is TGCGCCAGCAGCTCAGGGTTTTCGAACACCGGGGAGCTGTTTTTT. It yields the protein CASSSGFSNTGELFF.